The rows below give T cell receptor beta chains drawn from one sample of a study of OX40 agonist ivuxolimab in advanced cancers. Assay: immunoSEQ multiplex PCR; the TCRdb copy retains only in-frame clones and omits some. The sample yields tens of thousands of clones, roughly 87% seen once. Sequenced material: CD4+ or CD8+ T cells sorted from blood, taken in a trial of the OX40 agonist ivuxolimab. Receptor source: an adult with an advanced solid tumor such as melanoma, head and neck, liver or kidney cancer. Both conserved end residues are part of each CDR3. The order of the fields is CDR3 protein, CDR3 DNA, clone size, V gene, J gene, D gene. D genes are given only for firm matches. A row's size may be missing; if present it is once, few, many or a size class.

CDR3aa: CASSELHSGGATYNEQFF
CDR3nt: TGTGCCAGCAGTGAACTCCATAGCGGGGGGGCGACCTACAATGAGCAGTTCTTC
abundance: once
v_gene: TRBV6-1
j_gene: TRBJ2-1
d_gene: TRBD2

CDR3aa: CAISAGMQETQYF
CDR3nt: TGTGCCATCTCTGCAGGGATGCAAGAGACCCAGTACTTC
abundance: NA
v_gene: TRBV2
j_gene: TRBJ2-5
d_gene: NA

CDR3aa: CASSQVGFLPLNNNGPSTDTQYF
CDR3nt: TGTGCCAGCAGCCAAGTAGGCTTCCTCCCCCTAAACAACAACGGCCCTAGCACAGATACGCAGTATTTT
abundance: NA
v_gene: TRBV14
j_gene: TRBJ2-3
d_gene: NA

CDR3aa: CAAHNEQFF
CDR3nt: TGCGCCGCGCACAATGAGCAGTTCTTC
abundance: NA
v_gene: TRBV10-1
j_gene: TRBJ2-1
d_gene: NA

CDR3aa: CASSFHGQGYPGANVLTF
CDR3nt: TGTGCCAGCAGCTTCCATGGACAGGGGTACCCTGGGGCCAACGTCCTGACTTTC
abundance: NA
v_gene: TRBV5-5
j_gene: TRBJ2-6
d_gene: TRBD1

CDR3aa: CATRTGNTIYF
CDR3nt: TGTGCCACTAGAACTGGAAACACCATATATTTT
abundance: NA
v_gene: TRBV6-5
j_gene: TRBJ1-3
d_gene: NA

CDR3aa: CASSLAQYGGANVLTF
CDR3nt: TGCGCCAGCAGCTTGGCCCAGTACGGTGGGGCCAACGTCCTGACTTTC
abundance: NA
v_gene: TRBV5-1
j_gene: TRBJ2-6
d_gene: NA

CDR3aa: CASSLGRGSYNEQFF
CDR3nt: TGTGCCAGCAGCTTAGGCCGGGGGAGCTACAATGAGCAGTTCTTC
abundance: NA
v_gene: TRBV7-2
j_gene: TRBJ2-1
d_gene: NA

CDR3aa: CASSLGGEQYF
CDR3nt: TGTGCCAGCAGCCTAGGGGGCGAGCAGTACTTC
abundance: NA
v_gene: TRBV6-4
j_gene: TRBJ2-7
d_gene: NA

CDR3aa: CASSFGGTANSGNTIYF
CDR3nt: TGTGCCAGCAGCTTCGGGGGTACTGCGAACTCTGGAAACACCATATATTTT
abundance: NA
v_gene: TRBV5-4
j_gene: TRBJ1-3
d_gene: NA

CDR3aa: CASSGGGDAKNIQYF
CDR3nt: TGTGCCAGCAGCGGCGGGGGGGATGCCAAAAACATTCAGTACTTC
abundance: NA
v_gene: TRBV9
j_gene: TRBJ2-4
d_gene: TRBD2

CDR3aa: CASLGTALPDTQYF
CDR3nt: TGTGCCAGCCTAGGGACCGCTCTCCCAGATACGCAGTATTTT
abundance: NA
v_gene: TRBV6-6
j_gene: TRBJ2-3
d_gene: NA

CDR3aa: CASSLGLGTSNTEAFF
CDR3nt: TGCGCCAGCAGCTTGGGGTTAGGGACATCGAACACTGAAGCTTTCTTT
abundance: once
v_gene: TRBV5-1
j_gene: TRBJ1-1
d_gene: NA

CDR3aa: CASGDSPGETQYF
CDR3nt: TGCGCCAGCGGGGACAGCCCGGGGGAGACCCAGTACTTC
abundance: few
v_gene: TRBV5-1
j_gene: TRBJ2-5
d_gene: TRBD1

CDR3aa: CASSSGLAGDEQFF
CDR3nt: TGTGCCAGCAGCTCTGGACTAGCGGGAGATGAGCAGTTCTTC
abundance: NA
v_gene: TRBV7-9
j_gene: TRBJ2-1
d_gene: TRBD2

CDR3aa: CASSQGPAQGTDTQYF
CDR3nt: TGCGCCAGCAGCCAGGGTCCCGCTCAGGGTACAGATACGCAGTATTTT
abundance: NA
v_gene: TRBV4-3
j_gene: TRBJ2-3
d_gene: NA

CDR3aa: CASSIRLAGLYEQYF
CDR3nt: TGTGCCAGCAGTATAAGACTAGCGGGATTGTACGAGCAGTACTTC
abundance: NA
v_gene: TRBV28
j_gene: TRBJ2-7
d_gene: TRBD2

CDR3aa: CASGPGQDQETQYF
CDR3nt: TGTGCTAGTGGTCCCGGACAGGATCAAGAGACCCAGTACTTC
abundance: NA
v_gene: TRBV12-5
j_gene: TRBJ2-5
d_gene: TRBD1

CDR3aa: CASSLRGTSPTEQYF
CDR3nt: TGTGCCAGCAGCTTACGTGGGACTAGTCCTACCGAGCAGTACTTC
abundance: NA
v_gene: TRBV7-2
j_gene: TRBJ2-7
d_gene: TRBD2

CDR3aa: CASSARTSGRYGEQFF
CDR3nt: TGTGCCAGCAGCGCCCGGACTAGCGGGAGATACGGTGAGCAGTTCTTC
abundance: NA
v_gene: TRBV7-2
j_gene: TRBJ2-1
d_gene: TRBD2

CDR3aa: CASSLRRGKTEAFF
CDR3nt: TGTGCCAGCAGCCTTCGACGGGGGAAAACTGAAGCTTTCTTT
abundance: once
v_gene: TRBV7-2
j_gene: TRBJ1-1
d_gene: NA

CDR3aa: CASRTGSNTEAFF
CDR3nt: TGCGCCAGCAGGACAGGGAGCAACACTGAAGCTTTCTTT
abundance: NA
v_gene: TRBV5-1
j_gene: TRBJ1-1
d_gene: TRBD1